This entry features one T cell receptor beta chain sequence. The antigen this receptor binds is unknown. No qualities accompany the bases; no much larger clone lies one base away. These data originate in a study of vaccination and CD4 T cells after COVID-19 (dated by TCRdb to between 2022 and 2023). Some background on the complete study: SARS-CoV-2 positivity had been established in the convalescent patients by nasal swab PCR, and mild disease was recorded in under ten of these patients and severe disease in one. Post-vaccine blood samples were obtained a median of approximately 70 days after the second vaccine dose, with a range of roughly 13 to 250 days. In ten to eleven COVID-19 convalescent patients and 4 infection-naive healthy vaccine recipients, the spike-specific CD4+ TCR repertoire before mRNA vaccination was compared with the repertoire after mRNA vaccination. Post-COVID blood samples were collected from convalescent patients a median of about 92 days after diagnosis, with a range of roughly 30 to 161 days. Six males and four females were included in the convalescent cohort, with two Hispanic individuals, seven Caucasians, two Asians and one multiracial person represented. Each participant got two doses of either the Pfizer-BioNTech BNT162b2 vaccine (n=8) or the Moderna mRNA-1273 vaccine (n=2).

What the research found in general, with its limitations: Only a relatively small number of convalescent patients were included in the study, and early timepoints following natural infection were not analyzed. In convalescent patients, a median about 84% of post-vaccine SARS-CoV-2-reactive clones were detected only after vaccination, and vaccine-specific priming was suggested by this finding. An increase in the median number of SARS-CoV-2-reactive clonotypes from approximately 23 after infection to 38 after vaccination was observed, but the change was not found to be significant. Of the vaccine-specific clones in convalescent patients, 304 of 307, or nearly all, reacted only to SARS-CoV-2 spike and did not cross-react with common cold coronaviruses.

Library prep was done by PCR. Sequencing was performed on an Illumina iSeq 100. The authors' pipeline ran thus. Non-productive sequences were removed, and CDR3s not starting with C, not ending with F or W, or shorter than 7 amino acids were discarded. Similarity between CDR3 sequences was evaluated in R version 3.6.1 using Levenshtein distances (stringdist) and unrooted phylogenetic trees (ape). In-frame beta chains were kept once TCRdb had trimmed the public reads at Q25 with fastp and called clones with MiXCR. All rows with the same CDR3 protein become a single entry with the most common DNA and genes. TCRdb's processing, not the authors' own work, is the source of the V and J calls. The sample records more than 20,000 distinct CDR3 sequences, around 49% of which are singletons. More than 1% of the sample is in the top ten clones. CDR1 and CDR2 are read off the germline V gene as LGHNA and YNFKEQ. The CDR3, cysteine through phenylalanine, is 16 amino acids long. Here the CDR3 DNA is all that survives: 48 bases in frame from base 1. Unmatched junction bases come to 12, with V trimmed by 4 bases and J by 6 bases.

The convalescent patients' positive SARS-CoV-2 PCR tests fell between March and December 2020, which was before the Alpha, Beta and Delta variants emerged in the United States. Ficoll-Paque Plus gradient centrifugation was used to isolate PBMCs from whole blood, and the isolated PBMCs were then either used fresh or cryopreserved at -140C. The source was CD4+ T cells from blood, collected before SARS-CoV-2 vaccination. Recombination linked TRBV4-2 to TRBJ1-5; the junction holds 7 bases that match TRBD1. This TCR came from a human donor who had recovered from COVID-19. CDR3 protein: CASSPTGVLVSQPQHF. The base sequence is TGTGCCAGCAGCCCAACAGGGGTCCTCGTGAGTCAGCCCCAGCATTTT.